This TCR beta chain was profiled in a study of control samples from healthy donors and cancer patients. Germline V gene sequence: CDR1 GTSNPN, CDR2 SVGIG (reference sequence). The germline V and J ends were trimmed by 3 bases and 7 bases, with 10 bases remaining between them. CDR3 length equals 11 residues. Here immunoSEQ multiplex PCR was the method, and the copy in TCRdb shows in-frame clones only, minus some. Of 200,000 or so clones in the sample, over 90% were seen once. The TCR was taken from a man aged 50 or older in good health. The V and J genes are TRBV30 and TRBJ2-7; D is unresolved. Sequencing used blood. The chain's CDR3 is CAWRGLGEQYF. Written as DNA, the CDR3 is TGTGCCTGGAGGGGCCTTGGGGAGCAGTACTTC. Using reference TRBV30 and TRBJ2-7 for the parts outside the CDR3, the full variable domain is SQTIHQWPATLVQPVGSPLSLECTVEGTSNPNLYWYRQAAGRGLQLLFYSVGIGQISSEVPQNLSASRPQDRQFILSSKKLLLSDSGFYLCAWRGLGEQYFGPGTRLTVT.